The rows below give T cell receptor beta chains drawn from one sample of a study of T-cell reconstitution after alpha-beta-depleted transplantation in children. TCRdb re-analysed the PCR reads in MiXCR, keeping a single row per CDR3 protein. This table holds approximately 200,000 distinct CDR3 sequences, approximately 14% found once. The source was PBMCs from the stem cell graft donor, collected from the stem cell graft. These receptors all come from a human donor who donated a stem cell graft to a child with acute lymphoblastic leukemia. Both conserved end residues are part of each CDR3. The D gene is left open where the match is weak. Size values are once, few and many counts, or a class for expanded clones, and some rows have none.

TRBJ2-7 | TRBV12-3/TRBV12-4 | NA | many | TGTGCCAGCAGCAAGAACTACGAGCAGTACTTC | CASSKNYEQYF
TRBJ1-5 | TRBV27 | NA | many | TGTGCCAGCAGTTTGTCGGCCTTTAGCAATCAGCCCCAGCATTTT | CASSLSAFSNQPQHF
TRBJ1-3 | TRBV4-1 | NA | few | TGCGCCAGCAGCCAAGAGTGGATTTCTGGAAACACCATATATTTT | CASSQEWISGNTIYF
TRBJ1-2 | TRBV3-1 | NA | many | TGTGCCAGCAGCCAGTTCACAGGGCCTGGCTACACCTTC | CASSQFTGPGYTF
TRBJ2-3 | TRBV12-3/TRBV12-4 | NA | many | TGTGCCAGCAGTTTCTGGCGGAAAAGAACCCGCGCCCCAGATACGCAGTATTTT | CASSFWRKRTRAPDTQYF
TRBJ2-7 | TRBV20-1 | NA | many | TGCAGTGCCAAAGGGACAAATCAGCAGTACTTC | CSAKGTNQQYF
TRBJ2-5 | TRBV12-3/TRBV12-4 | NA | many | TGTGCCAGCACTGGCGGCTACCAAGAGACCCAGTACTTC | CASTGGYQETQYF
TRBJ2-1 | TRBV19 | NA | few | TGTGCCAGTAGTATGGTGCGCGGCCCGGGGGTCAATGAGCAGTTCTTC | CASSMVRGPGVNEQFF
TRBJ2-3 | TRBV7-2 | TRBD2 | many | TGTGCCAGCAGCTTAGCGTCGGGGGGAAGAGGGGCAGATACGCAGTATTTT | CASSLASGGRGADTQYF
TRBJ2-7 | TRBV7-9 | TRBD2 | NA | TGTGCCAGCAGCTTGTCCAGCGGGGCCGCCGAGCAGTACTTC | CASSLSSGAAEQYF
TRBJ2-3 | TRBV20-1 | NA | many | TGCAGTGCTAGAGCAACAGGGAAAGGGCACACAGATACGCAGTATTTT | CSARATGKGHTDTQYF
TRBJ2-7 | TRBV10-2 | TRBD1 | NA | TGCGCCAGCAGTGAGGGGCAGGGGGTTAGGTACGAGCAGTACTTC | CASSEGQGVRYEQYF
TRBJ1-1 | TRBV9 | NA | many | TGTGCCAGCAGCGTAGCCGCCGGGGCCGAGTTGGACACTGAAGCTTTCTTT | CASSVAAGAELDTEAFF
TRBJ2-1 | TRBV5-1 | TRBD1 | NA | TGCGCCAGCAGCTTGGGGACAGGGGGCTTAGGTGAGCAGTTCTTC | CASSLGTGGLGEQFF
TRBJ1-6 | TRBV7-6 | NA | many | TGTGCCAGCAGCGGGGCGACAGGTCCCTCCTATAATTCACCCCTCCACTTT | CASSGATGPSYNSPLHF
TRBJ1-1 | TRBV5-1 | TRBD1 | many | TGCGCCAGCAGCCTACAGGGGTACTTTGAAGCTTTCTTT | CASSLQGYFEAFF
TRBJ2-3 | TRBV5-1 | NA | many | TGCGCCAGCAGCCCACCGGACAGCACAGATACGCAGTATTTT | CASSPPDSTDTQYF
TRBJ1-2 | TRBV20-1 | NA | few | TGCAGTACTACGGGCGGATACTATGGCTACACCTTC | CSTTGGYYGYTF
TRBJ2-6 | TRBV12-3/TRBV12-4 | NA | many | TGTGCCAGCAGTTTAAGACGGACCAACTCTGGGGCCAACGTCCTGACTTTC | CASSLRRTNSGANVLTF
TRBJ2-1 | TRBV6-1 | TRBD2 | many | TGTGCCAGCAGCCTCGGGCGGGAGAAGGATGAGCAGTTCTTC | CASSLGREKDEQFF
TRBJ1-4 | TRBV11-2 | NA | many | TGTGCCAGCAGCTTGGGGGGGCGGCCTAATGAAAAACTGTTTTTT | CASSLGGRPNEKLFF
TRBJ1-1 | TRBV7-9 | NA | many | TGTGCCAGCAGCTTAGTACAGGCCACTGAAGCTTTCTTT | CASSLVQATEAFF
TRBJ2-2 | TRBV4-1 | TRBD2 | many | TGCGCCAGCAGCCCCCGGGGTAGCGGGGTTTTGACCGGGGAGCTGTTTTTT | CASSPRGSGVLTGELFF